The 13 T cell receptor beta chains reported below all come from one sample, sequenced in a study of T cells in localized non-small cell lung cancer. Sequenced by immunoSEQ multiplex PCR; TCRdb stores in-frame clones only, minus some. The sample gives approximately 11,000 clones, less than 30% of which show up once; approximately 4.8% is in the top ten. The material sequenced was lung tumor tissue, taken before any cancer treatment. All receptors come from a man between 40 and 69 years old with stage I lung adenocarcinoma.

This clone was seen a single time. V gene TRBV19 combines with J gene TRBJ2-3, with 10 nucleotides matching TRBD1. Germline CDR1 and CDR2: LNHDA and SQIVND (reference sequence). The junction had 4 bases not matched to a gene; V was cut back by 4 bases and J by 6 bases. The CDR3 contains 14 residues. CDR3 amino acids: CASSRDRGADTQYF. The CDR3 DNA sequence: TGTGCCAGTAGTAGGGACAGGGGTGCTGATACGCAGTATTTT.

The table lists this clone with a few counts. This chain uses TRBV11-3 with TRBJ2-7, with 10 bases aligning to TRBD2. V lost 3 bases and J lost 0; bases outside the gene matches: 5. There are 16 residues in the CDR3. Germline V lookup: CDR1 SGHNT, CDR2 YENEEA. CDR3 DNA sequence: TGTGCCAGCAGCTTGGTCAAGCGGGGGGGCTCCTACGAGCAGTACTTC. Its translation: CASSLVKRGGSYEQYF.

V usage is TRBV15 and J usage is TRBJ1-4; no definite D call. The CDR3 extends over 15 amino acids. Per germline, CDR1 LNHNV and CDR2 YYDKDF (reference sequence). Between the trimmed V and J ends, which lost 0 bases and 5 bases, there was a span of 10 bases. The CDR3 nucleotides are TGTGCCACCAGCAGAGATAAAAGTCCCAATGAAAAACTGTTTTTT. Translation gives CATSRDKSPNEKLFF. Drawing the rest from reference TRBV15 and TRBJ1-4, the complete variable domain is DAMVIQNPRYQVTQFGKPVTLSCSQTLNHNVMYWYQQKSSQAPKLLFHYYDKDFNNEADTPDNFQSRRPNTSFCFLDIRSPGLGDTAMYLCATSRDKSPNEKLFFGSGTQLSVL.

V and J are TRBV19 and TRBJ2-3; 8 bases are shared with TRBD2. The CDR3 contains 17 residues. The germline CDR1 and CDR2 sequences are LNHDA and SQIVND (reference sequence). V was pared by 4 bases and J by 5 bases, with 14 bases of the junction left unmatched. The CDR3 spells CASSNEGGGHPGDTQYF. The CDR3 nucleotides are TGTGCCAGTAGTAACGAAGGCGGGGGGCACCCTGGAGATACGCAGTATTTT.

This clone was seen a handful of times. This chain joins TRBV15 and TRBJ1-3, with D uncertain. The V gene lost 2 bases and the J gene lost 2 bases, with 28 bases spanning the gap. Germline CDR1 is LNHNV and CDR2 is YYDKDF (reference sequence). The CDR3 runs 21 residues. The CDR3 region is CATSRHASNIARPQAGNTIYF. Here the CDR3 DNA reads TGTGCCACCAGCAGACACGCTTCGAATATTGCTCGGCCGCAGGCTGGAAACACCATATATTTT.

The table lists this clone with a few counts. The chain carries TRBV2 and TRBJ2-2; 9 nucleotides align to TRBD2. The V segment lost 3 bases and the J segment 4 bases; nucleotides outside the gene matches: 3. In germline, CDR1 is SNHLY, CDR2 FYNNEI. The CDR3 has 15 residues. The CDR3 sequence: CASSERGGVTGELFF. The CDR3, as DNA: TGTGCCAGCAGTGAGCGGGGGGGCGTCACCGGGGAGCTGTTTTTT.

A few counts support this clone. The chain couples TRBV6-8 to TRBJ2-7; D is undetermined. The V end lost 6 bases, the J end lost 4 bases, and 19 bases lay between the germline ends. CDR1 is MNHGY and CDR2 is SAAAGT in the germline V gene. CDR3 length: 15 amino acids. Here the CDR3 reads CASRGLVSSNYEQYF. The CDR3 DNA reads as TGTGCCAGCAGGGGCCTTGTGTCAAGTAATTACGAGCAGTACTTC.

There are many counts of this clone. V and J are TRBV11-3 and TRBJ1-1; 7 nucleotides agree with TRBD1. The CDR3 runs 14 residues. V shed 1 base, J shed 3 bases, and the junction held 2 bases outside the gene matches. Germline V gives CDR1 SGHNT, CDR2 YENEEA. The CDR3 nucleotides are TGTGCCAGCAGCTTAGTAAGGGGGCACACTGAAGCTTTCTTT. Translating gives CASSLVRGHTEAFF.

The chain links TRBV6-8 to TRBJ1-3; TRBD1 is a possible D gene (6 bases). CDR3 size: 16 residues. The V end was cut by 2 bases, the J end by 0 bases, with 11 bases between. Germline CDR1 and CDR2: MNHGY and SAAAGT. In DNA form, the CDR3 reads TGTGCCAGCAGTTACAGGACAGCTAGCTCTGGAAACACCATATATTTT. Translation gives CASSYRTASSGNTIYF.

This clone was observed a handful of times. The chain couples TRBV11-3 to TRBJ2-2; 8 nucleotides line up with TRBD1. V shed 6 bases, J shed 4 bases, and the junction held 4 bases outside the gene matches. This CDR3 spans 14 amino acids. Germline V lookup: CDR1 SGHNT, CDR2 YENEEA. CDR3 bases: TGTGCCAGCAGTCAGGGGGCTAGCACCGGGGAGCTGTTTTTT. This translates into CASSQGASTGELFF. Using reference TRBV11-3 and TRBJ2-2 for the parts outside the CDR3, the full variable domain is EAGVVQSPRYKIIEKKQPVAFWCNPISGHNTLYWYLQNLGQGPELLIRYENEEAVDDSQLPKDRFSAERLKGVDSTLKIQPAELGDSAVYLCASSQGASTGELFFGEGSRLTVL.

The chain combines TRBV6-8 with TRBJ1-6; a weak D match, TRBD1 (5 bases). Germline CDR1 reads MNHGY; CDR2 reads SAAAGT. V was clipped by 7 bases and J by 7 bases, with 11 bases between them. CDR3 size: 13 residues. In DNA form, the CDR3 reads TGTGCCAGCAAAAAAACAGGAAATTCACCCCTCCACTTT. Its protein is CASKKTGNSPLHF.

The chain carries TRBV11-3 and TRBJ2-7; 9 bases fit TRBD1. Germline CDR1 reads SGHNT; CDR2 reads YENEEA. CDR3 length equals 14 residues. V lost 3 bases, J lost 4 bases, and 4 bases stayed unmatched. The CDR3 DNA reads TGTGCCAGCAGCTTCTACGGGACAGGGTACGAGCAGTACTTC. It is translated as CASSFYGTGYEQYF.

The sample holds a few counts of this clone. This chain connects TRBV11-3 to TRBJ2-2; tentatively, D is TRBD1 (6 bases). The CDR3 covers 15 residues. V was shortened by 4 bases and J by 3 bases, with 12 bases between the two germline ends. Germline CDR1 is SGHNT and CDR2 is YENEEA. CDR3 DNA: TGTGCCAGCAGCTACCTGACAGGATACACCGGGGAGCTGTTTTTT. It yields the protein CASSYLTGYTGELFF.